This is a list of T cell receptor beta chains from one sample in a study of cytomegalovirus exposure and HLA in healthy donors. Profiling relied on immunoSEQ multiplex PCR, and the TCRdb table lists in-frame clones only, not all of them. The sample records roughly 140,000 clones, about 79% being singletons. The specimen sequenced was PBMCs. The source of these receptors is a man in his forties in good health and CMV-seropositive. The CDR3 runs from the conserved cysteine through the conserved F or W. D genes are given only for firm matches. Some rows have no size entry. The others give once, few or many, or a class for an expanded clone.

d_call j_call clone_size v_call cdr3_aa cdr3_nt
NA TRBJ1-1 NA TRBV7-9 CASSPPGGLNTEAFF TGTGCCAGCAGCCCCCCGGGAGGGTTGAACACTGAAGCTTTCTTT
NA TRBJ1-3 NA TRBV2 CASSERGNTIYF TGTGCCAGCAGTGAGCGAGGAAACACCATATATTTT
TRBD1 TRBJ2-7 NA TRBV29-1 CSVEGDSLSEQYF TGCAGCGTTGAAGGGGACAGCCTTAGCGAGCAGTACTTC
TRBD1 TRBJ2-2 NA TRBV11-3 CASSHTSGTGGYTGELFF TGTGCCAGCAGCCACACCTCCGGGACAGGGGGTTACACCGGGGAGCTGTTTTTT
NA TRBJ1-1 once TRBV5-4 CASSPKIEKQVMNTEAFF TGTGCCAGCAGCCCAAAGATCGAAAAGCAGGTTATGAACACTGAAGCTTTCTTT
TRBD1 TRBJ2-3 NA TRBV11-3 CASSSAGTGYTDTQYF TGTGCCAGCAGCTCGGCCGGGACAGGGTACACAGATACGCAGTATTTT
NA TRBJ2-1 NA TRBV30 CAWRTGSSYNEQFF TGTGCCTGGAGGACGGGGAGCTCCTACAATGAGCAGTTCTTC
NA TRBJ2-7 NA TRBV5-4 CASSLTGLDEQYF TGTGCCAGCAGCTTAACAGGGCTTGACGAGCAGTACTTC
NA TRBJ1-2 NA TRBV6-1 CASSEGDPGVGYTF TGTGCCAGCAGTGAAGGCGACCCAGGGGTTGGCTACACCTTC
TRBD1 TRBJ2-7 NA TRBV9 CASSVGTGVSYEQYF TGTGCCAGCAGCGTGGGGACAGGGGTCTCCTACGAGCAGTACTTC
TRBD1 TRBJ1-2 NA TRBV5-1 CASSIGGGYGYTF TGCGCCAGCAGCATAGGGGGCGGCTATGGCTACACCTTC
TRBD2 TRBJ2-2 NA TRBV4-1 CASSQILAGVVELFF TGCGCCAGCAGCCAGATACTAGCGGGAGTTGTGGAGCTGTTTTTT
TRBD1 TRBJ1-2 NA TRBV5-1 CASSSGQGDNYGYTF TGCGCCAGCAGCTCGGGACAGGGCGATAACTATGGCTACACCTTC
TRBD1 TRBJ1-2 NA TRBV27 CASSLSGGSGYTF TGTGCCAGCAGTTTGTCAGGGGGCTCCGGCTACACCTTC
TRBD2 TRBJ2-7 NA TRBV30 CAWSVGGRGSEQYF TGTGCCTGGAGCGTGGGGGGGAGGGGAAGCGAGCAGTACTTC
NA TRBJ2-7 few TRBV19 CASSVYRDYEQYF TGTGCCAGTAGCGTATACAGGGACTACGAGCAGTACTTC
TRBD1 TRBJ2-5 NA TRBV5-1 CASRLQTGGLWETQYF TGCGCCAGCAGATTACAGACAGGGGGCCTTTGGGAGACCCAGTACTTC
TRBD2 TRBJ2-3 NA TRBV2 CASRASGGSDTQYF TGTGCCAGCAGGGCTAGCGGGGGTAGTGATACGCAGTATTTT
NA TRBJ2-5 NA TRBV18 CASRGETQYF TGTGCCAGCCGAGGAGAGACCCAGTACTTC
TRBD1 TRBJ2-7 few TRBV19 CASSIGTVSSYEQYF TGTGCCAGTAGTATTGGGACAGTGAGCTCCTACGAGCAGTACTTC
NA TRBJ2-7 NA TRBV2 CASKGAYEQYF TGTGCCAGCAAGGGGGCCTACGAGCAGTACTTC
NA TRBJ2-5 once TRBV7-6 CASSPPGTQYF TGTGCCAGCAGCCCGCCGGGGACCCAGTACTTC
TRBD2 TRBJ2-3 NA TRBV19 CASSNGGLAGDVGTDTQYF TGTGCCAGTAGCAATGGCGGGCTAGCGGGAGACGTTGGCACAGATACGCAGTATTTT
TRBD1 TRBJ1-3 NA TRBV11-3 CASSFDRVSGNTIYF TGTGCCAGCAGCTTCGACAGGGTGTCTGGAAACACCATATATTTT
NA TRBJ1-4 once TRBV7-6 CASSSGLGGVKLFF TGTGCCAGCAGCTCGGGCCTAGGAGGGGTAAAACTGTTTTTT
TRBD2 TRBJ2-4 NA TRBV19 CASSRTRGLAKNIQYF TGTGCCAGTAGTAGGACTAGAGGATTGGCCAAAAACATTCAGTACTTC
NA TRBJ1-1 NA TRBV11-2 CASSPLGRARTEAFF TGTGCCAGCAGCCCCCTGGGCAGGGCTCGAACTGAAGCTTTCTTT
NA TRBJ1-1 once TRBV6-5 CASSYAVQQAPEAFF TGTGCCAGCAGTTACGCGGTCCAGCAAGCGCCTGAAGCTTTCTTT
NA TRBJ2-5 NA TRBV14 CASSQEDRRGTTQYF TGTGCCAGCAGCCAAGAGGACAGGCGGGGAACGACCCAGTACTTC
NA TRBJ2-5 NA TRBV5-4 CASSLDIGGETQYF TGTGCCAGCAGCTTGGACATAGGAGGGGAGACCCAGTACTTC
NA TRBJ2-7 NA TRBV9 CASSVGYSLDEQYF TGTGCCAGCAGCGTAGGGTACAGCCTGGACGAGCAGTACTTC
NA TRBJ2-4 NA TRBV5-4 CASSTTGDIQYF TGTGCCAGCAGCACTACGGGGGACATTCAGTACTTC
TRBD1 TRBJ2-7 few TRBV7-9 CASSWDRGREQYF TGTGCCAGCAGCTGGGACAGGGGGCGCGAGCAGTACTTC
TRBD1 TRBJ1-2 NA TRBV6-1 CASSGQGGSGYTF TGTGCCAGCAGCGGACAGGGAGGGAGTGGCTACACCTTC
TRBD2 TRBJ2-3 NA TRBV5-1 CASGTSGGTDTQYF TGCGCCAGCGGGACTAGCGGGGGCACAGATACGCAGTATTTT
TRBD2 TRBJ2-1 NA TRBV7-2 CASSLSSGIYNEQFF TGTGCCAGCAGCTTATCTAGCGGGATCTACAATGAGCAGTTCTTC
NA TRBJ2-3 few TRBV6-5 CASRWDTQYF TGTGCCTCCAGGTGGGATACGCAGTATTTT